The present TCR beta chain was sequenced within a study of T cells in Graves' hyperthyroidism and ophthalmopathy. The CDR3 covers 14 residues. Germline values: CDR1 MGHRA, CDR2 YSYEKL. V gave up 6 bases and J gave up 6 bases, with 14 bases separating them. What was amplified from RNA transcripts were TCR beta CDR3 regions. HTBI primers were used for first-round RT-PCR of the TCR CDR3. From the multiplex PCR reads, TCRdb called clonotypes with MiXCR, one entry per CDR3 protein. The data hold a few hundred thousand distinct CDR3 sequences, with around a quarter observed a single time. Sequenced: blood. The source of this sequence is a middle-aged man with Graves' hyperthyroidism. This rearrangement joins TRBV4-1 to TRBJ2-2; perhaps TRBD1 as D (5 bases). The CDR3 loop reads CASSPPQGAGELFF. For the CDR3, the DNA is TGCGCCAGCAGTCCACCTCAGGGTGCCGGGGAGCTGTTTTTT.